This T cell receptor beta chain stems from a study of human CD8 memory T cell subsets. Libraries targeted TCR beta using 5' RACE with UMIs. Reprocessing the 5' RACE reads, TCRdb reports a single entry for every CDR3 protein and omits DNA. This table holds some 6,300 distinct CDR3 sequences. CDR1 SNHLY and CDR2 FYNNEI come from the germline V gene. This CDR3 region has 15 residues. The study used negative magnetic separation to enrich total CD8+ T cells. In each subset, RNA was taken from duplicate vials, each of 150,000 sorted CD8+ T cells. The sequence was obtained from a human donor in good health. The V call is TRBV2, the J call TRBJ2-3; without DNA, the TCRdb call of TRBD2 cannot be checked. Sequenced: CD8+ stem-like memory T cells (TSCM and TCM) sorted from PBMCs. Subset reported: stem-like memory CD8 T cells (TSTEM), CCR7+ PD-1- TIGIT-. The chain's CDR3 is CASRGTSGSGDTQYF.